The present TCR beta chain was sequenced within a study of glioma-infiltrating T cells. This clonotype was detected once. Its antigen remains unidentified. Mismatch with germline at one junction end may stem from a read error. The CDR3 consists of 15 residues. CDR1 is DFQATT and CDR2 is SNEGSKA in the germline V gene (reference sequence). Study outcomes and limitations: Non-neoplastic patients had below-expected tissue-blood divergence, while all gliomas exceeded expectation. CDR3 overlap between tissue and blood was very small.

TCR alpha and beta CDR3 regions were amplified from RNA using iRepertoire nested multiplex PCR. For one-step reverse transcription and amplification, about 85-400 ng of tissue mRNA or PBMC total RNA was used. TCRdb used MiXCR to reprocess the multiplex PCR reads, holding one entry per CDR3 protein. Altogether under 200,000 distinct CDR3 sequences are present, under 55% being singletons, with the ten largest covering under 6.5%. The V and J genes are TRBV20-1 and TRBJ2-1; D tentatively fits TRBD1 or TRBD2 (5 bases each). This sequence was found in a human donor with low-grade glioma or glioblastoma, undergoing nonglioma brain surgery, or in good health (not recorded which). The sequenced material came from glioma tissue, nonneoplastic brain tissue, or PBMCs (not recorded which). The CDR3 loop is CSSRLHGVDSLSEFF. The CDR3 DNA sequence: TGCAGTTCTAGACTCCACGGGGTCGACAGTCTATCGGAGTTCTTC.